This T cell receptor beta chain was sequenced during a study of OX40 agonist ivuxolimab in advanced cancers. Assay used: immunoSEQ multiplex PCR; TCRdb lists only in-frame clones, some missing. The sample lists about 83,000 clones, under 95% occurring once. Comment on this clone: Its target is not known.

Overall study results and limits: Still undetermined is the antigen specificity of the expanded peripheral T cells. With doses of 0.1 to 3.0 mg/kg, CD4+ and CD8+ blood T cells had undergone clonal expansion by week 6. With doses of 0.1-3.0 mg/kg, partial responders showed among the lowest clonal expansion.

The receptor comes from an adult with an advanced solid tumor such as melanoma, head and neck, liver or kidney cancer. The material was CD4+ or CD8+ T cells sorted from blood, obtained in a trial of the OX40 agonist ivuxolimab.

The CDR3 reads CAWSGTSGETQYF. The CDR3 coding sequence is TGTGCCTGGAGTGGGACTAGCGGAGAGACCCAGTACTTC. The chain links TRBV30 to TRBJ2-5; TRBD2 matches 10 bases. The CDR3 runs 13 residues. V was pared by 1 base and J by 4 bases, with 0 bases of the junction left unmatched. CDR1 and CDR2 from the germline V gene are GTSNPN and SVGIG (reference sequence).